This T cell receptor (beta chain) was sequenced for a study of cytomegalovirus exposure and HLA in healthy donors. Primers for the PCR totalled 60 Vbeta and 13 Jbeta. This table comes from immunoSEQ multiplex PCR, and its TCRdb copy is limited to in-frame clones, with some not included. The sample lists under 200,000 clones, 70% to 90% seen once, with 0.75% to 0.95% in the top ten. CDR1 is SNHLY and CDR2 is FYNNEI in the germline V gene. The CDR3 spans 17 residues. V was pared by 2 bases and J by 1 base, with 4 bases of the junction left unmatched. The chain uses TRBV2 and TRBJ2-5; 13 nucleotides line up with TRBD2. This receptor was taken from a woman in her thirties in good health and CMV-seronegative. The specimen was PBMCs. The CDR3 DNA follows: TGTGCCAGCAGTGAAAGACTAGCGGGGGGCGTCCAAGAGACCCAGTACTTC. It is translated as CASSERLAGGVQETQYF.